The 30 T cell receptor beta chains below come from one sample, sequenced in a study of cytomegalovirus exposure and HLA in healthy donors. The table came from immunoSEQ multiplex PCR; TCRdb's copy has only in-frame clones and leaves some out. The repertoire has around 55,000 clones, over 75% of them found once; the top ten carry about 3%. The sequenced sample was PBMCs. These receptors came from a man aged 18-30 years in good health and CMV-seronegative.

The rearrangement joins TRBV2 to TRBJ2-1; D is undetermined. CDR1 and CDR2 (germline): SNHLY, FYNNEI. This CDR3 has 13 amino acids. Trimming cost V 6 bases and J 7 bases, with 13 bases left between them. The CDR3 is CASRVAVGNEQFF. The CDR3 region has the DNA TGTGCCAGCAGGGTAGCAGTTGGGAATGAGCAGTTCTTC.

This chain uses TRBV28 with TRBJ2-3, with 7 bases that match TRBD2. The trim removed 0 bases at V and 0 bases at J, leaving 0 bases unmatched. Germline CDR1 is MDHEN and CDR2 is SYDVKM. The CDR3 is 15 residues long. The DNA for the CDR3 is TGTGCCAGCAGTTTATGGACTAGCAGCACAGATACGCAGTATTTT. The encoded protein is CASSLWTSSTDTQYF.

The table lists this clone with a count of one. The genes are TRBV6-1 and TRBJ2-3; 7 bases are a match to TRBD2. In germline, CDR1 is MNHNS, CDR2 SASEGT. The CDR3 spans 13 residues. V was pared by 7 bases and J by 3 bases, with 4 bases of the junction left unmatched. CDR3 nucleotide sequence: TGTGCCAGCACCTCGCGGGAGACAGATACGCAGTATTTT. As protein: CASTSRETDTQYF.

This clone was detected only once. The chain carries TRBV5-5 and TRBJ1-2; perhaps TRBD1 as D (6 bases). The CDR3 runs to 17 residues. V was trimmed by 4 bases and J by 5 bases, leaving 24 bases between them. In germline, CDR1 is SGHKS, CDR2 YYEKEE (reference sequence). As DNA, the CDR3 is TGTGCCAGCAGCCTCGGTGCTTTCCTGGACAGCGCTTATGGCTACACCTTC. Amino acid sequence: CASSLGAFLDSAYGYTF.

The J gene is TRBJ2-7, the V gene TRBV27; TRBD1 might be the D (5 bases). Germline V gene data show CDR1 as MNHEY and CDR2 as SMNVEV (reference sequence). The CDR3 totals 16 residues. V dropped 6 bases and J dropped 2 bases, with 20 bases sitting between them. In nucleotides, the CDR3 is TGTGCCAGCAGACCCACATCGACTGGGGCCGCCTACGAGCAGTACTTC. As protein: CASRPTSTGAAYEQYF.

This clone was recorded once. This chain connects TRBV6-5 to TRBJ2-7; tentative D call: TRBD2 (6 bases). Germline V gene sequence: CDR1 MNHEY, CDR2 SVGAGI. V lost 2 bases, J lost 6 bases, and 17 bases lay in between. This CDR3 comprises 15 residues. The DNA of the CDR3 is TGTGCCAGCAGTTACCCGGCGGAGGGGCCGAGCGAGCAGTACTTC. Its protein product is CASSYPAEGPSEQYF.

The chain is built from TRBV2 and TRBJ1-1; possibly TRBD1 for D (6 bases). The V end was cut by 6 bases, the J end by 9 bases, with 17 bases between. Germline CDR1 reads SNHLY; CDR2 reads FYNNEI. The CDR3 covers 13 residues. The CDR3 spells CASRSDSKTKAFF. DNA of the CDR3: TGTGCCAGCAGGTCGGACAGCAAAACAAAAGCTTTCTTT.

CDR3 sequence reads: CASSFLQGSQETQYF. The CDR3 bases are TGCGCCAGCAGCTTTTTACAGGGGTCCCAAGAGACCCAGTACTTC. The chain joins TRBV5-1 to TRBJ2-5, with 7 bases matching TRBD1. The CDR3 is 15 amino acids. In germline, CDR1 is SGHRS, CDR2 YFSETQ. The ends lost 2 bases at V and 1 base at J; junction bases unmatched: 5.

The V and J genes are TRBV21-1 and TRBJ2-7; TRBD2, as called in the table, went unchecked against the DNA. TRBV21-1 is designated a pseudogene. This CDR3 comprises 14 residues. The chain's CDR3 is CASGGEADSYEQYF. The CDR3 nucleotides read TGTGCCAGCGGCGGTGAGGCAGACTCCTACGAGCAGTACTTC.

The rearrangement links TRBV5-1 to TRBJ2-1; 11 positions match TRBD2. The germline V gene has CDR1 SGHRS and CDR2 YFSETQ. With V trimmed by 4 bases and J by 5 bases, 17 bases remained unmatched. This CDR3 is 19 amino acids long. The CDR3: CASSPVGTSGRIPHNEQFF. CDR3 coding DNA: TGCGCCAGCAGCCCGGTGGGAACTAGCGGGAGAATCCCCCACAATGAGCAGTTCTTC.

The gene calls are TRBV19 and TRBJ1-2; D is undetermined. The length of the CDR3 is 13 residues. Looked up from germline, CDR1 is LNHDA and CDR2 is SQIVND (reference sequence). V was clipped by 4 bases and J by 0 bases, with 6 bases between them. CDR3 protein: CASSTLANYGYTF. The CDR3 region has the DNA TGTGCCAGTAGTACACTCGCTAACTATGGCTACACCTTC.

The chain uses TRBV6-5 and TRBJ2-7; 9 nucleotides match TRBD2. This CDR3 comprises 14 residues. With 0 bases clipped from V and 5 bases from J, the junction kept 2 bases outside the gene matches. In germline, CDR1 is MNHEY, CDR2 SVGAGI. The CDR3 bases are TGTGCCAGCAGTTACTCCGTAGCGGGAGACGAGCAGTACTTC. This codes for CASSYSVAGDEQYF.

The rearrangement links TRBV29-1 to TRBJ1-1, with TRBD1 matching 8 bases. With 6 bases clipped from V and 9 bases from J, the junction kept 15 bases outside the gene matches. The germline V gene encodes CDR1 SQVTM and CDR2 ANQGSEA. This CDR3 has 14 residues. The CDR3 DNA sequence: TGCAGCGTGTTAGGACAGGGAAATTTTAGAAAAGCTTTCTTT. Translated: CSVLGQGNFRKAFF.

The chain carries TRBV5-1 and TRBJ2-7, with a weak D call TRBD2 (6 bases). There are 14 residues in the CDR3. The V end lost 1 base, the J end lost 4 bases, and 12 bases lay between the germline ends. The germline V gene encodes CDR1 SGHRS and CDR2 YFSETQ. CDR3 sequence reads: CASSLPGAGYEQYF. The CDR3 DNA is TGCGCCAGCAGCTTGCCCGGGGCGGGGTACGAGCAGTACTTC.

This sequence joins TRBV28 and TRBJ1-4; D remains ambiguous. The CDR3 covers 12 residues. The germline V gene encodes CDR1 MDHEN and CDR2 SYDVKM. V lost 3 bases to trimming and J lost 10 bases, with 9 bases between them. DNA of the CDR3: TGTGCCAGCAGTTTTGCGTCGGGAAAACTGTTTTTT. Amino acids: CASSFASGKLFF.

This clone appeared a few times. The rearrangement joins TRBV14 to TRBJ2-7, with 7 bases aligning to TRBD2. The CDR3 runs to 13 residues. V shed 2 bases and J 4 bases; nucleotides not matched to a gene: 2. From germline, CDR1 is SGHDN and CDR2 FVKESK. CDR3 amino acids: CASSQLGGYEQYF. The CDR3 nucleotides are TGTGCCAGCAGCCAACTGGGGGGGTACGAGCAGTACTTC.

The DNA of the CDR3 is TGTGCCAGCAGCTTAATGGCAGGGGGCGGTATGAACACTGAAGCTTTCTTT. It codes for CASSLMAGGGMNTEAFF. The genes are TRBV7-3 and TRBJ1-1, with 8 nucleotides matching TRBD1. Germline V gene lookup returns CDR1 SGHTA and CDR2 FQGTGA. Trimming removed 1 base from V and 0 bases from J; junction bases left unmatched: 7. The CDR3 covers 17 residues.

This chain uses TRBV15 with TRBJ2-1; D ambiguous. The germline gives CDR1 LNHNV, CDR2 YYDKDF (reference sequence). V shed 3 bases and J shed 5 bases, with 8 bases lying between them. This CDR3 comprises 13 residues. CDR3 in amino acids: CATSSVSNNEQFF. For the CDR3, the DNA is TGTGCCACCAGCAGCGTCTCTAACAATGAGCAGTTCTTC.

The J gene is TRBJ2-1, the V gene TRBV11-1; D is unresolved. Deletions cut 2 bases from V and 0 bases from J, with 11 bases between. The CDR3 has 16 amino acids. Germline CDR1 is SGHAT and CDR2 is FQDESV (reference sequence). Written as DNA, the CDR3 is TGTGCCAGCAGCTTATCCCACAACCCCTCCTACAATGAGCAGTTCTTC. This encodes CASSLSHNPSYNEQFF.

The genes are TRBV10-3 and TRBJ2-7; 11 bases are a match to TRBD2. The trim removed 4 bases at V and 0 bases at J, leaving 5 bases unmatched. This CDR3 contains 16 residues. From germline, CDR1 is ENHRY and CDR2 SYGVKD. CDR3 DNA sequence: TGTGCCATCAGTGTGGGACTAGCGGTAACCTCCTACGAGCAGTACTTC. Translated: CAISVGLAVTSYEQYF.

The count of this clone is one. The chain links TRBV7-2 to TRBJ2-1, with TRBD1 matching over 9 bases. This CDR3 is built from 14 residues. The germline CDR1 and CDR2 sequences are SGHTA and FQGNSA. The V segment lost 5 bases and the J segment 9 bases; nucleotides outside the gene matches: 8. The CDR3, as DNA: TGTGCCAGCAGCGCCATGGGACAGGGAAGTGAGCAGTTCTTC. Its protein product is CASSAMGQGSEQFF.

The genes are TRBV6-6 and TRBJ2-1; 8 positions match TRBD2. The CDR3 is 15 amino acids. Germline assignment: CDR1 MNHNY and CDR2 SVGAGI (reference sequence). V dropped 4 bases and J dropped 8; count of bases not matched to a gene: 10. CDR3 amino acids: CASSSGGAAGDEQFF. The CDR3 DNA follows: TGTGCCAGCAGTTCGGGGGGGGCCGCAGGGGATGAGCAGTTCTTC.

Concerning this clone: The junction differs from germline at one of its ends, possibly a read error. The sample carries other DNA sequences with the same CDR3. The rearrangement uses TRBV28 and TRBJ2-7; the match to TRBD1 covers 7 bases. Germline V lookup: CDR1 MDHEN, CDR2 SYDVKM. The CDR3 runs to 17 residues. CDR3 loop: CASSLPGGFPKPYEQYF. The CDR3 bases are TGTGCCAGCAGTTTACCAGGGGGTTTTCCAAAGCCCTACGAGCAGTATTTC.

The CDR3 nucleotides are TGTGCCAGCAGCTACCCTAGCGGGAGAGGATGGATGGGGGAGCAGTACTTC. It codes for CASSYPSGRGWMGEQYF. V usage is TRBV7-2 and J usage is TRBJ2-7; 10 nucleotides agree with TRBD2. CDR1 SGHTA and CDR2 FQGNSA come from the germline V gene. This CDR3 has 17 amino acids. V shed 4 bases, J shed 7 bases, and the junction held 16 bases outside the gene matches.

The chain carries TRBV5-4 and TRBJ2-7; TRBD2 might be the D (5 bases). The V end lost 2 bases, the J end lost 3 bases, and 9 bases lay between the germline ends. From germline, CDR1 is SGHNT and CDR2 YYREEE (reference sequence). This CDR3 has 13 residues. In DNA, the CDR3 is TGTGCCAGCAGCTTAGGAGACTACTACGAGCAGTACTTC. It specifies CASSLGDYYEQYF.

V is TRBV30 and J is TRBJ2-2; maybe TRBD1 (5 bases). This CDR3 spans 13 amino acids. The germline V gene encodes CDR1 GTSNPN and CDR2 SVGIG (reference sequence). V was cut by 0 bases and J by 7 bases, with 9 bases left in between. The CDR3: CAWSVRGGGELFF. In DNA, the CDR3 is TGTGCCTGGAGTGTTAGGGGTGGCGGGGAGCTGTTTTTT.

V is TRBV18 and J is TRBJ2-1; 10 bases fit TRBD2. CDR1 and CDR2 from the germline V gene are KGHSH and LQKENI. The CDR3 covers 15 residues. J lost 2 bases, V lost 3 bases, and 1 base had no gene match. In DNA form, the CDR3 reads TGTGCCAGCTCACCGAGCGGGAGGGCCTACAATGAGCAGTTCTTC. Residues: CASSPSGRAYNEQFF.

The count of this clone is one. The chain links TRBV25-1 to TRBJ2-1, with D possibly being TRBD2 (5 bases). The CDR3 covers 15 residues. V was cut by 8 bases and J by 5 bases, with 19 bases left in between. Per the germline V gene, CDR1 is MGHDK and CDR2 is SYGVNS. This CDR3 is CASGAGTSVDNEQFF. Here the CDR3 DNA reads TGTGCCAGCGGAGCAGGTACTAGTGTTGACAATGAGCAGTTCTTC.

This clone appeared a single time. Distinct nucleotide sequences in the sample also encode this CDR3. The V and J genes are TRBV27 and TRBJ2-1; 7 bases are shared with TRBD2. The CDR3 length is 15 residues. V gave up 2 bases and J gave up 4 bases; unmatched junction bases: 5. Per germline, CDR1 MNHEY and CDR2 SMNVEV (reference sequence). The CDR3 is CASSLGGSTYNEQFF. The CDR3 coding sequence is TGTGCCAGCAGTTTAGGCGGGAGTACGTACAATGAGCAGTTCTTC.

This rearrangement joins TRBV11-2 to TRBJ2-3; D is ambiguous. The V gene's germline CDR1 is SGHAT and CDR2 FQNNGV. The CDR3 runs 15 residues. Deletions cut 3 bases from V and 6 bases from J, with 16 bases between. CDR3 nucleotides: TGTGCCAGCAGCTTTAGTCCGTCCTCTCGGGATACGCAGTATTTT. Encoded protein: CASSFSPSSRDTQYF.